These 14 T cell receptor beta chains were sequenced from one sample in a study of shared clonotypes between healthy human individuals. Only in-frame clones appear in the TCRdb table, and some are missing; sequencing was by immunoSEQ multiplex PCR. The repertoire has more than 1,200,000 clones, around 98.5% of them found once; the top ten carry about 0.35%. The specimen was naive CD4+ T cells sorted from blood. Subset specified: CD45RA+ positively selected. Receptors were obtained from a man aged 25-40 years in good health.

The rearrangement links TRBV9 to TRBJ2-2; 9 bases match TRBD1. This CDR3 comprises 16 residues. Trimming at V came to 1 base and at J to 1 base, leaving 2 bases not matched to a gene. Germline-derived CDR1 and CDR2 are SGDLS and YYNGEE. In nucleotides, the CDR3 is TGTGCCAGCAGCGTAAGGGGACAGGGGAACACCGGGGAGCTGTTTTTT. As protein: CASSVRGQGNTGELFF.

This chain connects TRBV29-1 to TRBJ2-5; 12 bases fit TRBD2. V was clipped by 7 bases and J by 4 bases; unmatched bases: 7. Germline V lookup: CDR1 SQVTM, CDR2 ANQGSEA. This CDR3 spans 14 amino acids. The CDR3 region is CSAGGTSGPETQYF. CDR3 nucleotides: TGCAGCGCGGGGGGGACTAGCGGGCCAGAGACCCAGTACTTC.

The CDR3: CASSPHGTLTNEQFF. CDR3 nucleotides: TGTGCCAGCAGTCCCCACGGGACCCTAACCAATGAGCAGTTCTTC. The gene calls are TRBV6-5 and TRBJ2-1; perhaps D is TRBD1 or TRBD2 (5 bases each). CDR1 MNHEY and CDR2 SVGAGI come from the germline V gene. V was cut by 5 bases and J by 6 bases, with 17 bases left in between. This CDR3 is built from 15 residues.

The chain combines TRBV6-5 with TRBJ1-4; D is ambiguous. The V end lost 5 bases, the J end lost 4 bases, and 5 bases lay between the germline ends. The germline V gene encodes CDR1 MNHEY and CDR2 SVGAGI. The CDR3 spans 12 residues. CDR3 in DNA: TGTGCCAGCAGTCGAATTAATGAAAAACTGTTTTTT. This gives the protein CASSRINEKLFF.

The chain carries TRBV7-8 and TRBJ2-2; 9 bases are shared with TRBD2. CDR1 SGHVS and CDR2 FQNEAQ come from the germline V gene. The CDR3 sequence is 15 residues long. Losses at the gene ends were 6 bases for V and 5 bases for J; bases not matched to a gene: 7. The CDR3 spells CASSGGLASTGELFF. CDR3 nucleotide sequence: TGTGCCAGCAGTGGAGGACTAGCGTCAACCGGGGAGCTGTTTTTT. Variable domain in full (rest from reference TRBV7-8 and TRBJ2-2): GAGVSQSPRYKVAKRGQDVALRCDPISGHVSLFWYQQALGQGPEFLTYFQNEAQLDKSGLPSDRFFAERPEGSVSTLKIQRTQQEDSAVYLCASSGGLASTGELFFGEGSRLTVL.

CDR3 loop: CASSLGASGSYEQYF. The CDR3 region has the DNA TGTGCCAGCAGCTTGGGGGCTAGCGGATCCTACGAGCAGTACTTC. The rearrangement uses TRBV7-8 and TRBJ2-7; D possibly corresponds to TRBD2 (7 bases). Germline-derived CDR1 and CDR2 are SGHVS and FQNEAQ. The CDR3 totals 15 residues. V was pared by 3 bases and J by 1 base, with 13 bases between.

The gene calls are TRBV7-9 and TRBJ2-1; 9 nucleotides match TRBD1. The J segment lost 9 bases and the V segment lost 8 bases, leaving 8 bases of the junction unmatched. Germline CDR1 reads SEHNR; CDR2 reads FQNEAQ (reference sequence). This CDR3 comprises 13 residues. CDR3 nucleotides: TGTGCCAGCGGCGGGACAGGGAGCGTTGAGCAGTTCTTC. Residues: CASGGTGSVEQFF. Drawing the rest from reference TRBV7-9 and TRBJ2-1, the complete variable domain is DTGVSQNPRHKITKRGQNVTFRCDPISEHNRLYWYRQTLGQGPEFLTYFQNEAQLEKSRLLSDRFSAERPKGSFSTLEIQRTEQGDSAMYLCASGGTGSVEQFFGPGTRLTVL.

The rearrangement uses TRBV19 and TRBJ2-1; D not certain. Germline CDR1 LNHDA, CDR2 SQIVND (reference sequence). The CDR3 extends over 15 amino acids. Trimming removed 8 bases from V and 5 bases from J, with 19 bases in between. The DNA for the CDR3 is TGTGCCAGTCGGCCGGGCCCCAGCCACAACAATGAGCAGTTCTTC. Encoded protein: CASRPGPSHNNEQFF.

The chain links TRBV2 to TRBJ1-1, with unresolved D. V lost 7 bases, J lost 0 bases, and 9 bases lay in between. Germline V gene lookup returns CDR1 SNHLY and CDR2 FYNNEI. The CDR3 length is 13 residues. CDR3 loop: CASTADMNTEAFF. CDR3 bases: TGTGCCAGCACGGCAGACATGAACACTGAAGCTTTCTTT.

This chain links TRBV4-1 with TRBJ2-5; D is undetermined. Germline values: CDR1 MGHRA, CDR2 YSYEKL. V lost 5 bases and J 1 base, leaving 11 bases between the germline ends. The CDR3 spans 14 residues. CDR3 protein: CASSARYGQETQYF. The CDR3 DNA follows: TGCGCCAGCAGCGCCCGTTATGGCCAAGAGACCCAGTACTTC.

This chain connects TRBV6-1 to TRBJ2-3; D is unclear. Per the germline V gene, CDR1 is MNHNS and CDR2 is SASEGT. The CDR3 extends over 13 amino acids. The germline V and J ends were trimmed by 2 bases and 6 bases, with 9 bases remaining between them. The CDR3 spells CASSESSGDTQYF. The CDR3 DNA reads as TGTGCCAGCAGTGAATCCTCTGGGGATACGCAGTATTTT.

The rearrangement links TRBV9 to TRBJ2-2, with TRBD2 matching 15 bases. The germline V gene has CDR1 SGDLS and CDR2 YYNGEE. V was clipped by 3 bases and J by 4 bases; unmatched bases: 7. This CDR3 region has 18 residues. The CDR3 DNA is TGTGCCAGCAGCGCCTCCGGGACTAGCGGGAGGAGCACCGGGGAGCTGTTTTTT. As protein: CASSASGTSGRSTGELFF.

This chain links TRBV13 with TRBJ2-7; 10 bases are shared with TRBD1. Germline CDR1 reads PRHDT; CDR2 reads FYEKMQ (reference sequence). After removal of 0 bases from V and 6 bases from J, the junction contained 8 bases not matched to a gene. The CDR3 contains 16 residues. The DNA of the CDR3 is TGTGCCAGCAGCTTAGGGACCGGGACAGGGGCCGTCGAGCAGTACTTC. Its translation: CASSLGTGTGAVEQYF.

This clone appeared once. The V and J genes are TRBV18 and TRBJ2-3, with no clear D. CDR3 length: 13 amino acids. Trimming stripped 3 bases from V and 6 bases from J, with 10 bases between. CDR1 is KGHSH, CDR2 LQKENI, per germline. The CDR3 DNA sequence: TGTGCCAGCTCACCCCTAGGGTACGATACGCAGTATTTT. This gives the protein CASSPLGYDTQYF.